These 21 T cell receptor beta chains share one sample of origin, sequenced in a study of graft-versus-host responses after intestinal transplantation. The assay was immunoSEQ multiplex PCR, and TCRdb's table has in-frame clones only and misses some. The table includes approximately 10,000 clones, roughly 77% detected once. Investigators treated the graft tissue so that it released intraepithelial and lamina propria lymphocytes. Sequences were derived from ileum tissue, sampled about 140 days after intestinal transplantation. The receptors shown here come from a human patient who received an intestinal transplant, so some T cells may come from the graft donor.

The rearrangement links TRBV28 to TRBJ2-7; the match to TRBD2 covers 7 bases. In germline, CDR1 is MDHEN, CDR2 SYDVKM. This CDR3 comprises 15 residues. V lost 1 base, J lost 6 bases, and 9 bases stayed unmatched. CDR3 bases: TGTGCCAGCAGTTTATCCGGGACTAACCTTGGCGAGCAGTACTTC. It specifies CASSLSGTNLGEQYF. The whole variable domain, remainder taken from reference TRBV28 and TRBJ2-7, is DVKVTQSSRYLVKRTGEKVFLECVQDMDHENMFWYRQDPGLGLRLIYFSYDVKMKEKGDIPEGYSVSREKKERFSLILESASTNQTSMYLCASSLSGTNLGEQYFGPGTRLTVT.

The chain recombines TRBV7-3 with TRBJ2-7, with a possible D match to TRBD2 (6 bases). Trimming took 5 bases from V and 12 from J, leaving 23 bases between them. The CDR3 is 14 amino acids. CDR1 is SGHTA, CDR2 FQGTGA, per germline. CDR3 coding DNA: TGTGCCAGCAGCCCGAAGACTAGTCAAGGCTTGTTGTACTTC. It specifies CASSPKTSQGLLYF.

This chain joins TRBV2 and TRBJ1-5; unclear D gene. Trimming left V 6 bases short and J 2 bases short, with 14 bases between. This CDR3 comprises 15 residues. Germline V gene lookup returns CDR1 SNHLY and CDR2 FYNNEI. CDR3 residues: CASSFSGIGNQPQHF. The DNA for the CDR3 is TGTGCCAGCAGCTTCTCCGGGATCGGCAATCAGCCCCAGCATTTT.

The chain combines TRBV21-1 with TRBJ1-4. TRBV21-1 constitutes a pseudogene. This CDR3 is built from 15 residues. This CDR3 reads CASSNPGTTNEKLFF. The CDR3 nucleotides are TGTGCCAGCAGCAACCCCGGGACAACTAATGAAAAACTGTTTTTT.

J is TRBJ2-3 and V is TRBV13; perhaps TRBD2 as D (6 bases). The germline V gene encodes CDR1 PRHDT and CDR2 FYEKMQ (reference sequence). The V and J ends lost 4 bases and 5 bases respectively, with 13 bases between them. This CDR3 spans 14 amino acids. The CDR3 coding sequence is TGTGCCAGCAGCTCACGCGACGGGGGAGATACGCAGTATTTT. Translation: CASSSRDGGDTQYF. The complete variable domain, with remaining parts taken from reference TRBV13 and TRBJ2-3, reads AAGVIQSPRHLIKEKRETATLKCYPIPRHDTVYWYQQGPGQDPQFLISFYEKMQSDKGSIPDRFSAQQFSDYHSELNMSSLELGDSALYFCASSSRDGGDTQYFGPGTRLTVL.

The chain carries TRBV6-5 and TRBJ2-7; 9 bases match TRBD1. Per germline, CDR1 MNHEY and CDR2 SVGAGI. The J segment lost 3 bases and the V segment lost 6 bases, leaving 6 bases of the junction unmatched. The CDR3 totals 14 residues. CDR3 in DNA: TGTGCCAGCAGGTCCGGGACAGGGTTCTACGAGCAGTACTTC. Translated: CASRSGTGFYEQYF.

The rearrangement links TRBV9 to TRBJ2-2; 15 nucleotides line up with TRBD2. V shed 3 bases, J shed 4 bases, and the junction held 1 base outside the gene matches. The length of the CDR3 is 16 residues. The germline V gene encodes CDR1 SGDLS and CDR2 YYNGEE. The CDR3 DNA reads as TGTGCCAGCAGCGGGACTAGCGGGGGGGCCACCGGGGAGCTGTTTTTT. This encodes CASSGTSGGATGELFF.

The genes are TRBV6-4 and TRBJ2-3; 8 positions agree with TRBD2. The length of the CDR3 is 14 residues. V was pared by 10 bases and J by 2 bases, with 8 bases of the junction left unmatched. Per the germline V gene, CDR1 is MRHNA and CDR2 is SNTAGT. The CDR3 sequence: CAKNGGASTDTQYF. The CDR3 DNA reads TGTGCCAAAAACGGGGGGGCCTCCACAGATACGCAGTATTTT.

This rearrangement joins TRBV9 to TRBJ2-1, with 7 bases that match TRBD2. The V gene's germline CDR1 is SGDLS and CDR2 YYNGEE. CDR3 length: 14 amino acids. J gave up 10 bases and V 0 bases, and 7 bases lay outside the gene matches. CDR3 protein: CASSVGGGGPEQFF. Written as DNA, the CDR3 is TGTGCCAGCAGCGTAGGGGGGGGAGGACCAGAGCAGTTCTTC.

This sequence joins TRBV18 and TRBJ1-6; TRBD1 might be the D (5 bases). The germline V and J ends were trimmed by 3 bases and 9 bases, with 15 bases remaining between them. The CDR3 has 15 amino acids. Germline-derived CDR1 and CDR2 are KGHSH and LQKENI. The CDR3 reads CASSPKQAGGSPLHF. In DNA, the CDR3 is TGTGCCAGCTCACCGAAACAGGCGGGGGGTTCACCCCTCCACTTT.

This chain connects TRBV7-3 to TRBJ2-5; 7 bases fit TRBD2. In germline, CDR1 is SGHTA, CDR2 FQGTGA. The CDR3 sequence is 15 residues long. V was pared by 2 bases and J by 5 bases, with 8 bases of the junction left unmatched. The CDR3 nucleotides are TGTGCCAGCAGCTTAGGCAATGTGGGGGGGGAGACCCAGTACTTC. The encoded protein is CASSLGNVGGETQYF.

The chain uses TRBV4-1 and TRBJ2-1; TRBD1 matches 12 bases. The CDR3 has 17 residues. The V gene end was trimmed by 3 bases and the J gene end by 8 bases; junction bases not matched to a gene: 11. The V gene's germline CDR1 is MGHRA and CDR2 YSYEKL. In DNA form, the CDR3 reads TGCGCCAGCAGCCAGACTCAGCCGGGACAGGGGGCGGATGAGCAGTTCTTC. Its protein is CASSQTQPGQGADEQFF.

The V gene is TRBV18, the J gene TRBJ2-1; D possibly corresponds to TRBD2 (6 bases). CDR3 length equals 16 residues. V lost 3 bases to trimming and J lost 6 bases, with 18 bases between them. Looked up from germline, CDR1 is KGHSH and CDR2 is LQKENI. CDR3 amino acids: CASSPWSLAGLNEQFF. In DNA form, the CDR3 reads TGTGCCAGCTCACCTTGGTCACTCGCGGGGCTCAATGAGCAGTTCTTC.

The V gene is TRBV27, the J gene TRBJ1-2; D unresolved. This CDR3 has 14 amino acids. In germline, CDR1 is MNHEY, CDR2 SMNVEV (reference sequence). The germline V and J ends were trimmed by 6 bases and 4 bases, with 15 bases remaining between them. The CDR3, as DNA: TGTGCCAGCAGCGACGGACTCGCGGGCTATGGCTACACCTTC. It translates to CASSDGLAGYGYTF.

The chain combines TRBV6-1 with TRBJ2-3; TRBD2 agrees at 13 bases. The CDR3 length is 17 residues. With V trimmed by 2 bases and J by 0 bases, 2 bases remained unmatched. Per germline, CDR1 MNHNS and CDR2 SASEGT. For the CDR3, the DNA is TGTGCCAGCAGTGAATGGGGACTAGCGGGGAGCACAGATACGCAGTATTTT. Its translation: CASSEWGLAGSTDTQYF.

This clone was seen more than once but under ten times. The J gene is TRBJ2-7, the V gene TRBV7-2; D is possibly TRBD1 (5 bases). V was shortened by 2 bases and J by 7 bases, with 12 bases between the two germline ends. CDR3 length: 13 residues. Per germline, CDR1 SGHTA and CDR2 FQGNSA. The CDR3 DNA follows: TGTGCCAGCAGCTTAAACAGGTTGGGGGAGCAGTACTTC. Residues: CASSLNRLGEQYF.

The CDR3 region is CASSGTREQYF. The CDR3 DNA is TGTGCCAGCAGCGGAACCAGGGAGCAGTACTTC. This chain uses TRBV7-9 with TRBJ2-7; no definite D call. This CDR3 is built from 11 residues. Trimming shortened V by 5 bases and J by 7 bases, and 9 bases separated the two germline ends. Germline assignment: CDR1 SEHNR and CDR2 FQNEAQ (reference sequence).

The CDR3 protein is CASSLTGGGEQYF. CDR3 sequence (DNA): TGTGCCAGCAGCTTAACGGGAGGGGGCGAGCAGTACTTC. The rearrangement links TRBV11-2 to TRBJ2-7, with 8 bases identical to TRBD2. The CDR3 contains 13 residues. Germline CDR1 is SGHAT and CDR2 is FQNNGV. J lost 6 bases, V lost 2 bases, and 3 bases had no gene match.

The rearrangement joins TRBV19 to TRBJ2-3; maybe TRBD2 (6 bases). Trimming cost V 3 bases and J 0 bases, with 7 bases left between them. From germline, CDR1 is LNHDA and CDR2 SQIVND (reference sequence). The CDR3 consists of 14 residues. The CDR3 here is CASSIRGSTDTQYF. The CDR3 bases are TGTGCCAGTAGTATCCGGGGGAGCACAGATACGCAGTATTTT.

This clone has just a few counts. This rearrangement joins TRBV27 to TRBJ1-2; 9 nucleotides agree with TRBD1. The germline CDR1 and CDR2 sequences are MNHEY and SMNVEV (reference sequence). V lost 4 bases and J lost 1; bases outside the gene matches: 7. The CDR3 has 16 amino acids. The CDR3 nucleotides are TGTGCCAGCAGTTCAGGACAGGGGATCTATAACTATGGCTACACCTTC. Residues: CASSSGQGIYNYGYTF.

This clone appeared a few times. The CDR3 region has the DNA TGTGCCAGCAGTGCAGGGGAATGGTACGAGCAGTACTTC. This sequence encodes CASSAGEWYEQYF. The chain is built from TRBV2 and TRBJ2-7, with D possibly matching TRBD1 (6 bases). The V end was cut by 4 bases, the J end by 4 bases, with 11 bases between. The CDR3 is 13 residues long. CDR1 and CDR2 from the germline V gene are SNHLY and FYNNEI.